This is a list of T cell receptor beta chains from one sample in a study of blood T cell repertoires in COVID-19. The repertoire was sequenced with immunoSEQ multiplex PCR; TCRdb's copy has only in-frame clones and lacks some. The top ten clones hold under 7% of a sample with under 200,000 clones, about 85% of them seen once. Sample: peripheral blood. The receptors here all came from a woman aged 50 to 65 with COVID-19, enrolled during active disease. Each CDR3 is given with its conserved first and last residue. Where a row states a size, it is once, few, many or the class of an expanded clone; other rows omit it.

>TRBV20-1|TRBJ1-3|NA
CSARERNTIYF
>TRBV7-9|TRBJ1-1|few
CASSPPGGTEAFF
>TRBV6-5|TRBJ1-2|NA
CASTTGYYGYTF
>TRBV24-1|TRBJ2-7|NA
CATSDSRGSSYEQYF
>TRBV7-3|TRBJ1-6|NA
CASSLKRVTHNSPLHF
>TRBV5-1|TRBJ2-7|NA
CASKRTGGYEQYF
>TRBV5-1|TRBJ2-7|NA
CASSSWTSGSYEQYF
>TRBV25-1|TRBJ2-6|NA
CASSEQHSGANVLTF
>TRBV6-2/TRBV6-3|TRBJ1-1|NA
CASSLTGNTEAFF
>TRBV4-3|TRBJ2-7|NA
CASSQDGPTGLSNEQYF
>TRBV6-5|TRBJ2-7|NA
CASSYSTGIYEQYF
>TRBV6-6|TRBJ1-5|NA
CASSRDSRNQPQHF
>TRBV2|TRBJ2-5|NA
CASSEAGIGVRETQYF
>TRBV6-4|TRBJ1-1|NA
CASSDRGDRGPEAFF
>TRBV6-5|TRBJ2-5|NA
CASFRGETQYF
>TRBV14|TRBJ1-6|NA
CASSQSFTGVNNSPLHF
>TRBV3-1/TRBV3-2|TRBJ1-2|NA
CASSSDRPRGYTF
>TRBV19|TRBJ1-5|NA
CASSATGGFGNQPQHF
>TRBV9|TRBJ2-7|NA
CASSVDPGTSYEQYF
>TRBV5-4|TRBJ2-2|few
CASGTQNTGELFF
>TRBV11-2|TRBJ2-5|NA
CASSRDGGAETQYF
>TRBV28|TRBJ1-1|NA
CASSKHSMGMRAEAFF
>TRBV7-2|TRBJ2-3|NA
CASSLWAGATDTQYF
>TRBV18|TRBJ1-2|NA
CASSPPVGGNYGYTF
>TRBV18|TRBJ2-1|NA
CASASGGASNEQFF
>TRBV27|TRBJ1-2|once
CASSGGTGGNYGYTF
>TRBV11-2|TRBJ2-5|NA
CASSLGVGLAGSGETQYF
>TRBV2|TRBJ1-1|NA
CASSEPTGDRKAFF
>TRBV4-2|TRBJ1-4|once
CASSQDQGTNEKLFF
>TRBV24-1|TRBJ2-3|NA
CATSDFMGTGGNTDTQYF
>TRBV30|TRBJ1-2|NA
CAWSVPQQGYYGYTF
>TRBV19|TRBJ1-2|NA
CASNGGGYTF
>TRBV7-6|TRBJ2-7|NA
CASSLAHGGGYEQYF
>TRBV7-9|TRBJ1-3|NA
CASSGQGALSGNTIYF
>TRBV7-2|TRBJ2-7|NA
CASSLVFSAAAGSYEQYF
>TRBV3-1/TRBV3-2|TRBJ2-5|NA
CASSLRSSGETQYF
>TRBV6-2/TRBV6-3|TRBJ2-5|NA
CASSLSGETQYF
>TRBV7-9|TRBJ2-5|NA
CASSPGQGRETQYF
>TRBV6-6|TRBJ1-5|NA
CASSYAEINQPQHF
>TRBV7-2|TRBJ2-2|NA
CASTPYPPGEGGELFF
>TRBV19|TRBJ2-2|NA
CASTRVAGSTGELFF
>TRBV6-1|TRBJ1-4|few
CASSEYRGQGEKLFF
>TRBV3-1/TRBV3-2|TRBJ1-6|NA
CASSQDLGRGQYNSPLHF
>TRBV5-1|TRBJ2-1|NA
CASSLGGQGSKQFF
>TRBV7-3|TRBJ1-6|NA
CASSFDGGSPLHF
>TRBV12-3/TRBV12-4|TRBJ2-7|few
CASSPGTAYEQYF
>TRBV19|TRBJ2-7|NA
CASSISSGGHEQYF
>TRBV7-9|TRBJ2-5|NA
CASSSGLAGYQETQYF
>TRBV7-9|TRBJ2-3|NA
CASSFSGGGTDTQYF